This T cell receptor beta chain was found in a study of blood T cell repertoires in COVID-19. Across the study: Spain, Italy and the United States supplied samples that represented acute and convalescent COVID-19.

CDR1 MNHEY and CDR2 SMNVEV come from the germline V gene (reference sequence). The CDR3 sequence is 13 residues long. J was trimmed by 5 bases and V by 2 bases; bases with no gene match: 2. Here immunoSEQ multiplex PCR was the method, and the copy in TCRdb shows in-frame clones only, minus some. The sample yields some 250,000 clones, 70% to 90% seen once. The source of this sequence is a woman in her 30s who had recovered from COVID-19. Sample: peripheral blood. The chain links TRBV27 to TRBJ2-7, with TRBD1 identical over 8 bases. In DNA form, the CDR3 reads TGTGCCAGCAGTTTAGGACAGGGCCACGAGCAGTACTTC. As protein: CASSLGQGHEQYF.